A selection of T cell receptor beta chains follows, all from one sample in a study of early T cells in non-severe SARS-CoV-2 infection. TCRdb used MiXCR to reprocess the 5' RACE reads, holding one entry per CDR3 protein. The data contain roughly 46,000 distinct CDR3 sequences, 7.1% of them seen just once; the ten biggest clones take up approximately 4.5%. The sample taken for sequencing was whole blood. Source of these receptors: an adult who was a healthcare worker with PCR-confirmed SARS-CoV-2 infection or an uninfected control (not recorded which). CDR3s include the opening cysteine and the closing phenylalanine or tryptophan. A D gene is named only where the DNA matches it firmly. Some rows have no size entry. The others give once, few or many, or a class for an expanded clone.

V gene	clone size	J gene	CDR3 length	D gene	CDR3 protein	CDR3 DNA
TRBV18	many	TRBJ2-7	11	.	CASSPSGEQYF	TGTGCCAGCTCTCCCTCAGGCGAGCAGTACTTC
TRBV5-1	few	TRBJ2-3	15	TRBD2	CASSPGGGSTDTQYF	TGCGCCAGCAGCCCCGGCGGGGGAAGCACAGATACGCAGTATTTT
TRBV3-1	many	TRBJ2-2	15	.	CASSQDRAPTGELFF	TGTGCCAGCAGCCAAGACAGGGCGCCCACCGGGGAGCTGTTTTTT
TRBV4-2	.	TRBJ1-1	14	.	CASSQGDTNTEAFF	TGTGCCAGCAGCCAGGGTGACACGAACACTGAAGCTTTCTTT
TRBV29-1	few	TRBJ2-3	14	TRBD2	CSPRAGGTTDTQYF	TGCAGCCCGCGGGCGGGGGGGACAACAGATACGCAGTATTTT
TRBV7-3	few	TRBJ2-1	14	.	CASSLGRRGNEQFF	TGTGCCAGCAGCTTAGGTCGGCGGGGCAATGAGCAGTTCTTC
TRBV7-9	many	TRBJ2-5	15	TRBD2	CASSDGTSGEETQYF	TGTGCCAGCAGCGACGGGACTAGCGGGGAAGAGACCCAGTACTTC
TRBV20-1	few	TRBJ1-2	15	.	CSAKGHGVSNYGYTF	TGCAGTGCTAAGGGACACGGAGTCTCAAACTATGGCTACACCTTC
TRBV18	many	TRBJ1-1	12	.	CASSPSPGEAFF	TGTGCCAGCTCACCCTCCCCAGGGGAAGCTTTCTTT
TRBV2	few	TRBJ2-1	12	TRBD1	CAIRTGLHEQFF	TGTGCCATCCGGACAGGGCTACATGAGCAGTTCTTC
TRBV7-6	many	TRBJ1-4	15	.	CASSPQETTNEKLFF	TGTGCCAGCAGCCCACAGGAAACAACTAATGAAAAACTGTTTTTT
TRBV10-3	.	TRBJ2-2	17	.	CAISESSVQANTGELFF	TGTGCCATCAGTGAGTCGTCCGTTCAGGCGAACACCGGGGAGCTGTTTTTT
TRBV7-9	few	TRBJ2-7	13	.	CASSLTTIYEQYF	TGTGCCAGCAGCTTAACGACTATCTACGAGCAGTACTTC
TRBV4-1	.	TRBJ1-2	15	TRBD1	CASSQSMDREILYTF	TGCGCCAGCAGCCAATCTATGGACAGGGAAATTCTCTACACCTTC
TRBV6-1	few	TRBJ2-1	13	TRBD1	CASRTGGTNEQFF	TGTGCCAGCAGGACAGGGGGGACGAATGAGCAGTTCTTC
TRBV4-1	many	TRBJ1-1	16	TRBD1	CASSQDGGQWGTEAFF	TGCGCCAGCAGCCAAGACGGGGGACAGTGGGGGACTGAAGCTTTCTTT
TRBV11-2	many	TRBJ1-1	13	.	CASTFAGNTEAFF	TGTGCCAGCACCTTCGCGGGGAACACTGAAGCTTTCTTT
TRBV6-5	few	TRBJ1-2	13	TRBD1	CASRDRGVHGYTF	TGTGCCAGCAGAGACAGGGGTGTCCATGGCTACACCTTC
TRBV5-5	many	TRBJ1-2	15	.	CASKGLDDIVYGYTF	TGTGCCAGCAAAGGACTGGACGATATAGTCTATGGCTACACCTTC
TRBV10-1	.	TRBJ1-5	13	.	CASSDFGNQPQHF	TGCGCCAGCAGTGATTTTGGAAATCAGCCCCAGCATTTT
TRBV7-9	few	TRBJ1-1	13	.	CASSYTGNTEAFF	TGTGCCAGCAGCTATACAGGGAACACTGAAGCTTTCTTT
TRBV5-5	many	TRBJ2-7	13	.	CASSFGPPEEQYF	TGTGCCAGCAGCTTTGGTCCCCCTGAGGAGCAGTACTTC
TRBV6-5	.	TRBJ2-5	14	TRBD1	CASSSRGGFKTQYF	TGTGCCAGCAGCTCGAGAGGGGGCTTTAAGACCCAGTACTTC
TRBV30	.	TRBJ2-7	14	TRBD2	CAWSAGVLSYEQYF	TGTGCCTGGAGCGCGGGGGTTCTCTCCTACGAGCAGTACTTC
TRBV29-1	many	TRBJ1-5	13	.	CSVAQGSNQPQHF	TGCAGCGTTGCCCAGGGAAGCAATCAGCCCCAGCATTTT
TRBV6-1	few	TRBJ2-3	14	TRBD2	CASSGERGADTQYF	TGTGCCAGCAGTGGGGAGCGGGGTGCAGATACGCAGTATTTT
TRBV5-1	many	TRBJ1-4	14	.	CASSLDTTNEKLFF	TGCGCCAGCAGCCTGGACACAACTAATGAAAAACTGTTTTTT
TRBV2	.	TRBJ2-3	15	TRBD2	CASSGTSGSTDTQYF	TGTGCCAGCAGTGGGACTAGCGGGAGCACAGATACGCAGTATTTT
TRBV5-6	many	TRBJ1-6	12	.	CASARENSPLHF	TGTGCCAGCGCGAGGGAGAATTCACCCCTCCACTTT
TRBV7-6	many	TRBJ2-1	16	TRBD2	CASSFEIAGGYNEQFF	TGTGCCAGCAGCTTTGAAATAGCGGGGGGCTACAATGAGCAGTTCTTC
TRBV27	medium-sized	TRBJ2-7	14	.	CASSLRGIAYEQYF	TGTGCCAGCAGTTTGAGAGGGATTGCCTACGAGCAGTACTTC
TRBV12-3/TRBV12-4	many	TRBJ2-4	14	.	CASSRAIAKNIQYF	TGTGCCAGCAGCCGAGCCATAGCCAAAAACATTCAGTACTTC
TRBV27	.	TRBJ2-3	20	TRBD2	CASSSGMDERGLLSTDTQYF	TGTGCCAGCAGTTCGGGGATGGACGAGCGGGGGCTCCTTAGCACAGATACGCAGTATTTT
TRBV2	few	TRBJ1-4	16	.	CASSEARGPIGEKLFF	TGTGCCAGCAGTGAAGCGCGGGGTCCCATTGGGGAAAAACTGTTTTTT
TRBV5-6	few	TRBJ2-2	14	.	CASSPGLNTGELFF	TGTGCCAGCAGCCCGGGACTGAACACCGGGGAGCTGTTTTTT
TRBV7-6	few	TRBJ2-7	16	.	CASSHTLHSTSYEQYF	TGTGCCAGCAGCCACACCTTACATAGTACCTCTTACGAGCAGTACTTC
TRBV29-1	many	TRBJ2-3	15	.	CSVIFAGATTDTQYF	TGCAGCGTGATCTTTGCGGGGGCTACCACAGATACGCAGTATTTT
TRBV5-4	many	TRBJ2-7	16	.	CASSSRDFITADEQYF	TGTGCCAGCAGCTCCCGGGACTTCATTACCGCGGACGAGCAGTACTTC
TRBV2	many	TRBJ1-5	15	.	CASSRSSGSNQPQHF	TGTGCCAGCAGCCGTAGTAGTGGGAGCAATCAGCCCCAGCATTTT
TRBV9	.	TRBJ2-3	14	.	CASSRGISTDTQYF	TGTGCCAGCAGCCGCGGGATCAGCACAGATACGCAGTATTTT